This T cell receptor beta chain emerged from a study of blood T cell repertoires in COVID-19. Germline trimming cut 3 bases from V and 2 bases from J; bases unmatched to any gene: 12. Germline V gene lookup returns CDR1 SGDLS and CDR2 YYNGEE. CDR3 length equals 18 residues. Libraries were prepared by immunoSEQ multiplex PCR; TCRdb keeps only in-frame clonotypes and omits some of them. Of around 100,000 clones in the sample, roughly 87% were seen once. The sequencing sample was made of peripheral blood. This clonotype was sampled from a woman of 80 years or more in a cohort sampled during active COVID-19. The rearrangement joins TRBV9 to TRBJ2-7; 12 nucleotides match TRBD1. The CDR3 reads CASSAGQGADINPYEQYF. The CDR3 region has the DNA TGTGCCAGCAGCGCGGGACAGGGGGCGGACATCAATCCCTACGAGCAGTACTTC.